The T cell receptor beta chain under discussion was sequenced for a study of T cells in Graves' hyperthyroidism and ophthalmopathy. The overall study: Upon initial diagnosis and before any treatment, peripheral blood was collected.

This clonotype came up many times. This CDR3 contains 11 residues. Trimming left V 6 bases short and J 4 bases short, with 6 bases between. Germline CDR1 and CDR2: LGHNT and FRNRAP. The study based diagnoses on clinical symptoms, serum thyroxine and TRAb, thyroid ultrasound and orbital computed tomography. The blood sample dates from first hyperthyroidism diagnosis, preceding any ophthalmopathy symptoms. Template material for amplifying TCR beta CDR3 regions consisted of RNA transcripts. The HTBI primer set was used in a first-round RT-PCR of the TCR CDR3. TCRdb passed the multiplex PCR reads through MiXCR, listing each CDR3 protein once. The table shows about 580,000 distinct CDR3 sequences, with roughly 14% occurring only once.

The specimen sequenced was blood. The chain carries TRBV12-5 and TRBJ1-2; D uncertain. The source of this sequence is a woman aged 25 to 39 with Graves' hyperthyroidism that later progressed to Graves' ophthalmopathy. In nucleotides, the CDR3 is TGTGCTAGTGGACACCCCTATGGCTACACCTTC. Amino acid sequence: CASGHPYGYTF.